Reported below is one T cell receptor (beta chain). Its antigen is unknown. Among the patients, none had received any treatment before thyroid surgery. These data belong to a study of metastatic and nonmetastatic thyroid tumors. Using MiXCR, TCRdb reanalyzed the PCR reads. The sample shows some 12,000 clones, around 40% of them seen only once. The V and J ends lost 3 bases and 6 bases respectively, with 12 bases between them. Germline loops: CDR1 SGHAT, CDR2 FQNNGV. There are 15 residues in the CDR3. Study-level points and caveats: Benign nodules were reported to have significantly lower TCR beta diversity than malignant thyroid tumors, in blood and tumor.

The source of this sequence is a female donor with papillary thyroid cancer or a benign thyroid nodule (not recorded which). Some clones in this sample may be carry-over from other donors' samples. The V gene is TRBV11-2, the J gene TRBJ1-6; possible D gene TRBD1, 5 bases. The sequenced sample was tumor tissue. The CDR3: CASSFEGRVNSPLHF. The CDR3, as DNA: TGTGCCAGCAGCTTTGAGGGACGGGTTAATTCACCCCTCCACTTT.